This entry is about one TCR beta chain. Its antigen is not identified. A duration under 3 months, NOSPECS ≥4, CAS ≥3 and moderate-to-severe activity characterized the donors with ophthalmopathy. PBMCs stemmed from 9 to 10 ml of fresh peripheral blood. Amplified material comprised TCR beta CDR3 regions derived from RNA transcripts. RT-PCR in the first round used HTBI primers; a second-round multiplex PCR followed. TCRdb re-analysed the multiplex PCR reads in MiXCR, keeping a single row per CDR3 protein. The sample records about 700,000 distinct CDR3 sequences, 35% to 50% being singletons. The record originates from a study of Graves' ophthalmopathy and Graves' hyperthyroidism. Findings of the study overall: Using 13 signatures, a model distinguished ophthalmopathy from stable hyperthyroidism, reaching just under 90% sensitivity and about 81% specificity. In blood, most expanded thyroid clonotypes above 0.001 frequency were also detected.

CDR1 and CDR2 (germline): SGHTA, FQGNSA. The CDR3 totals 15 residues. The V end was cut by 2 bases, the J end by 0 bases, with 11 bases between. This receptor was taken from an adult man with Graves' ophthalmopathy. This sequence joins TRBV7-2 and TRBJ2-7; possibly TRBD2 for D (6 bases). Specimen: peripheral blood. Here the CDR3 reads CASSLWRGPSYEQYF. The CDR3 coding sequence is TGTGCCAGCAGCTTATGGCGGGGTCCCTCCTACGAGCAGTACTTC. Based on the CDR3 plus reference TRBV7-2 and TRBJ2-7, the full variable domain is GAGVSQSPSNKVTEKGKDVELRCDPISGHTALYWYRQSLGQGLEFLIYFQGNSAPDKSGLPSDRFSAERTGGSVSTLTIQRTQQEDSAVYLCASSLWRGPSYEQYFGPGTRLTVT.